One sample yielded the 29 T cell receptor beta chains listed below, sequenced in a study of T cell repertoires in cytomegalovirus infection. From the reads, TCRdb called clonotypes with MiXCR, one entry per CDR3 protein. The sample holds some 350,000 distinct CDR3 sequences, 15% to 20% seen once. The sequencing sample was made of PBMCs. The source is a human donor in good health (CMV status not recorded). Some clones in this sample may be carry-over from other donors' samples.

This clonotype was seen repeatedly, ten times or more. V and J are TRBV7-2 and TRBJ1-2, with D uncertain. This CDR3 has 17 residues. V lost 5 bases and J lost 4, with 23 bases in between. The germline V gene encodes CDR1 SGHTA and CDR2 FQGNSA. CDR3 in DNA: TGTGCCAGCAGCATCCGGACGGACGCAACGTGGGGCTATGGCTACACCTTC. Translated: CASSIRTDATWGYGYTF.

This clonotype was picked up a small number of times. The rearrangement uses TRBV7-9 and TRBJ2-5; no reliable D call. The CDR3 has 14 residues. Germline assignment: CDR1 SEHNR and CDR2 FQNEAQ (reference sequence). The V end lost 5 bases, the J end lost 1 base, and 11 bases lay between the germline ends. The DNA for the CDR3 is TGTGCCAGCAGCCCGCCGGGCCCCCAAGAGACCCAGTACTTC. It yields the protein CASSPPGPQETQYF. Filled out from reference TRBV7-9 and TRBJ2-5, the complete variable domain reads DTGVSQNPRHKITKRGQNVTFRCDPISEHNRLYWYRQTLGQGPEFLTYFQNEAQLEKSRLLSDRFSAERPKGSFSTLEIQRTEQGDSAMYLCASSPPGPQETQYFGPGTRLLVL.

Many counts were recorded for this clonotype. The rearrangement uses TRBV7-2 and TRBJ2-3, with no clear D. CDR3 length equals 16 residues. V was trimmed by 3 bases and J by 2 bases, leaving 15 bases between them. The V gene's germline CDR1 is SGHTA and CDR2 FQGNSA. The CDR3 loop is CASSLVAGRHTDTQYF. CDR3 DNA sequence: TGTGCCAGCAGCTTGGTTGCCGGGCGGCACACAGATACGCAGTATTTT. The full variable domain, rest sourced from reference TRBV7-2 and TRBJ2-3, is GAGVSQSPSNKVTEKGKDVELRCDPISGHTALYWYRQSLGQGLEFLIYFQGNSAPDKSGLPSDRFSAERTGGSVSTLTIQRTQQEDSAVYLCASSLVAGRHTDTQYFGPGTRLTVL.

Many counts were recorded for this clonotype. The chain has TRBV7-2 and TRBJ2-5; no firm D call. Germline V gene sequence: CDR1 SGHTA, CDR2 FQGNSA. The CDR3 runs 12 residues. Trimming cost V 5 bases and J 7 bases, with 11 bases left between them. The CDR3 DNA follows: TGTGCCAGCAGCCTAGGGCCTAGGACCCAGTACTTC. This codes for CASSLGPRTQYF.

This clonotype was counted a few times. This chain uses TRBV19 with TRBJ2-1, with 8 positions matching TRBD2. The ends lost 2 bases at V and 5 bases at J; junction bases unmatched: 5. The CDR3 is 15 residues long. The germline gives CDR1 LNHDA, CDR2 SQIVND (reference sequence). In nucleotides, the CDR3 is TGTGCCAGTAGTATAATAGCGGGAAGCGACAATGAGCAGTTCTTC. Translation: CASSIIAGSDNEQFF.

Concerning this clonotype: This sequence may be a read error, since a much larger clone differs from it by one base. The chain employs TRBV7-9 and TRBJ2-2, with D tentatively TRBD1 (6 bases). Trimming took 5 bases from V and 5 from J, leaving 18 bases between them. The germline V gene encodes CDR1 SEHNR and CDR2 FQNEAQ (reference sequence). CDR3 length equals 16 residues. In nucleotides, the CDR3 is TGTGCCAGCAGCCTCAGGGTACAGGGCCCTACCGGGGAGCTGTTTTTT. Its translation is CASSLRVQGPTGELFF.

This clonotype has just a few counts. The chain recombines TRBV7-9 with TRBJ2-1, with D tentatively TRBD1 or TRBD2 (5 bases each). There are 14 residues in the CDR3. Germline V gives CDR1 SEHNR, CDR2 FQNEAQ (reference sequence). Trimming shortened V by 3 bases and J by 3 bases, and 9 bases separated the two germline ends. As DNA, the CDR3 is TGTGCCAGCAGCTTCAGGGACCACTACAATGAGCAGTTCTTC. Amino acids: CASSFRDHYNEQFF. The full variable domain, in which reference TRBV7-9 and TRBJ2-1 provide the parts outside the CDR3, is DTGVSQNPRHKITKRGQNVTFRCDPISEHNRLYWYRQTLGQGPEFLTYFQNEAQLEKSRLLSDRFSAERPKGSFSTLEIQRTEQGDSAMYLCASSFRDHYNEQFFGPGTRLTVL.

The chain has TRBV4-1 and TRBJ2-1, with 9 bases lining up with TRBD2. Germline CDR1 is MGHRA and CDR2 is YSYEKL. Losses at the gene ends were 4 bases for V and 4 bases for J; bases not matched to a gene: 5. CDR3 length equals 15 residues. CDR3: CASSRQLAGYNEQFF. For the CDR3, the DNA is TGCGCCAGCAGCCGACAACTAGCGGGTTACAATGAGCAGTTCTTC.

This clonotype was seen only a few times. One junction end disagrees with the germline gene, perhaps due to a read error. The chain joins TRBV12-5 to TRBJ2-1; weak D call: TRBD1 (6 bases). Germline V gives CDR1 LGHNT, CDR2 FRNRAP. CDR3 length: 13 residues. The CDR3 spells CASGLGQYNEQFF. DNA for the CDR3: TGTGCTAGTGGCTTGGGACAATACAATGAGCAGTTCTTC.

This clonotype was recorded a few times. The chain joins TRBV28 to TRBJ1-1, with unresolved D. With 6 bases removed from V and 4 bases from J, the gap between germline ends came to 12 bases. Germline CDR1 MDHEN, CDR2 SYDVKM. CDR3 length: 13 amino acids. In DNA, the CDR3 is TGTGCCAGCAGCCCCGTCTGGGGCACTGAAGCTTTCTTT. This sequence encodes CASSPVWGTEAFF. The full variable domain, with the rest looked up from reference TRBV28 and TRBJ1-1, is DVKVTQSSRYLVKRTGEKVFLECVQDMDHENMFWYRQDPGLGLRLIYFSYDVKMKEKGDIPEGYSVSREKKERFSLILESASTNQTSMYLCASSPVWGTEAFFGQGTRLTVV.

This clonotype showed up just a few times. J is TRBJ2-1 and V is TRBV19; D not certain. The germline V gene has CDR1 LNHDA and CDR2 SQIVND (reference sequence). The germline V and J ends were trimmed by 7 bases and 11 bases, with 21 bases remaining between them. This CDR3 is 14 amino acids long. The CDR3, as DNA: TGTGCCAGTAACCCGACTGCTCCCGCTGGGAAGCAGTTCTTC. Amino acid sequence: CASNPTAPAGKQFF. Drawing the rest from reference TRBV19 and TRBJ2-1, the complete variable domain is DGGITQSPKYLFRKEGQNVTLSCEQNLNHDAMYWYRQDPGQGLRLIYYSQIVNDFQKGDIAEGYSVSREKKESFPLTVTSAQKNPTAFYLCASNPTAPAGKQFFGPGTRLTVL.

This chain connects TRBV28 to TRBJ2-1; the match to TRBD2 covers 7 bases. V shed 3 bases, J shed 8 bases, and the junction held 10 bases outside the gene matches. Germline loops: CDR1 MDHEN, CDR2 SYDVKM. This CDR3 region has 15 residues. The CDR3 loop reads CASSFRDYSYDEQFF. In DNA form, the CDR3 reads TGTGCCAGCAGTTTCCGGGACTACTCCTATGATGAGCAGTTCTTC.

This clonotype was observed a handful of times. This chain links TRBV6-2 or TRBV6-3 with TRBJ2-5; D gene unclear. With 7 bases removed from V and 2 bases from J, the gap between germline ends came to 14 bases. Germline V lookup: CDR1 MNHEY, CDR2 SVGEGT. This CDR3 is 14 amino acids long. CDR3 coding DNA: TGTGCCAGCAACGGCGGCGATAGTCAAGAGACCCAGTACTTC. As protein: CASNGGDSQETQYF.

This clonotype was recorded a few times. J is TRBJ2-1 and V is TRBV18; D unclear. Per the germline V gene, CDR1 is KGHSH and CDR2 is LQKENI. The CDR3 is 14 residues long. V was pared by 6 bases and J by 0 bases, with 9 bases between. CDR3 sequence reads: CASSQLSSYNEQFF. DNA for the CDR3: TGTGCCAGCTCGCAGTTAAGCTCCTACAATGAGCAGTTCTTC.

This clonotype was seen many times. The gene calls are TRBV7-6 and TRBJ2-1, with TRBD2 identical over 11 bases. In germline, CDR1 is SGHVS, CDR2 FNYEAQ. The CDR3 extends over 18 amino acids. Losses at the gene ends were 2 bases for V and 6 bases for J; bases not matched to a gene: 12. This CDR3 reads CASSLRAVGLAGSNEQFF. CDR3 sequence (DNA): TGTGCCAGCAGCTTAAGAGCCGTCGGACTAGCGGGCAGCAATGAGCAGTTCTTC.

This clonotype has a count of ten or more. This CDR3 is CATSDYNEQFF. Written as DNA, the CDR3 is TGTGCCACCAGTGACTACAATGAGCAGTTCTTC. The rearrangement joins TRBV24-1 to TRBJ2-1; D unresolved. Germline V CDR1 and CDR2: KGHDR, SFDVKD. V lost 4 bases and J lost 3, with 0 bases in between. CDR3 size: 11 residues.

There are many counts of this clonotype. Here the CDR3 reads CASSEERDQPQHF. The CDR3 DNA is TGTGCCAGCAGTGAAGAACGGGACCAGCCCCAGCATTTT. The chain is built from TRBV6-1 and TRBJ1-5; D possibly corresponds to TRBD1 (5 bases). From germline, CDR1 is MNHNS and CDR2 SASEGT. Trimming pared 1 base from V and 7 bases from J, leaving 8 bases between. The CDR3 loop spans 13 amino acids.

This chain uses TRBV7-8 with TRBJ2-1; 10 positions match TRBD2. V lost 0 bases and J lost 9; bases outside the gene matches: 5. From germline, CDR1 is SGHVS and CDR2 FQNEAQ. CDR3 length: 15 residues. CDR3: CASSLAPSGGSEQFF. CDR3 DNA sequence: TGTGCCAGCAGCTTAGCCCCTAGCGGGGGTAGTGAGCAGTTCTTC.

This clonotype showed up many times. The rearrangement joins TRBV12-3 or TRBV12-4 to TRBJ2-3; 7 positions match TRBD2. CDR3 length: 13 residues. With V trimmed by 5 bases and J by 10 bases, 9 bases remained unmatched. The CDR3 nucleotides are TGTGCCAGCAGTCGGGCCTTCCGGGGGGCGCAGTATTTT. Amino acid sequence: CASSRAFRGAQYF.

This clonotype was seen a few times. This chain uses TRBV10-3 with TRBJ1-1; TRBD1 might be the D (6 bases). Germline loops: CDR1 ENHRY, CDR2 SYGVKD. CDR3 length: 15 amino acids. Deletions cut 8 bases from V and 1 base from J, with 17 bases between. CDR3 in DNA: TGTGCCATCCGAGACCAGGGGTTCACGAACACTGAAGCTTTCTTT. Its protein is CAIRDQGFTNTEAFF.

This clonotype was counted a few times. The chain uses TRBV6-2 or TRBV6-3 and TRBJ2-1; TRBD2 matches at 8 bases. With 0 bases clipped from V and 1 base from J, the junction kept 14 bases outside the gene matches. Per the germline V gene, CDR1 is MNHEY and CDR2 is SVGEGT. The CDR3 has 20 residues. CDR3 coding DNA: TGTGCCAGCAGTTACTCAGCGGGACTAGGAATTGATGGTTCCTACAATGAGCAGTTCTTC. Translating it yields CASSYSAGLGIDGSYNEQFF.

CDR3 sequence (DNA): TGCAGTGCTCCCGGGACAGGGGCCTACGAGCAGTACTTC. Protein sequence: CSAPGTGAYEQYF. The gene calls are TRBV20-1 and TRBJ2-7, with 10 bases fitting TRBD1. J gave up 2 bases and V 5 bases, and 3 bases lay outside the gene matches. CDR3 length: 13 residues. Germline V lookup: CDR1 DFQATT, CDR2 SNEGSKA (reference sequence).

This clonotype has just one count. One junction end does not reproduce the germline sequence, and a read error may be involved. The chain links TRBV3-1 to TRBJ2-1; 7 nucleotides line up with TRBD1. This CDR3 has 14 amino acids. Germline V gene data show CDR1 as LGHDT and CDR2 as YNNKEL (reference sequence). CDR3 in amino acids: CASIQHIRGSEQFF. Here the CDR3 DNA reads TGTGCCAGCATCCAACACATCAGGGGGAGTGAGCAGTTCTTC.

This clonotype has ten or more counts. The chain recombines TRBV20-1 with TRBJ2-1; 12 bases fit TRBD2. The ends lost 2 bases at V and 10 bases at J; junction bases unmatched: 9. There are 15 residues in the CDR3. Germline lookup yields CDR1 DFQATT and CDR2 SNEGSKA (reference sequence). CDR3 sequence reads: CSARSGLAGLGEQFF. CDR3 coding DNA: TGCAGTGCTAGATCCGGACTAGCGGGATTGGGGGAGCAGTTCTTC.

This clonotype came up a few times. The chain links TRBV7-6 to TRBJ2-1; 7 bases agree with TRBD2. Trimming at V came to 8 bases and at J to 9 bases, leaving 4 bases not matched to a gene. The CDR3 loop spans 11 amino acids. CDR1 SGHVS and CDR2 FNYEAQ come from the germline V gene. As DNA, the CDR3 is TGTGCCAGCGGGGGGGGGGGTGAGCAGTTCTTC. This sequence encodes CASGGGGEQFF.

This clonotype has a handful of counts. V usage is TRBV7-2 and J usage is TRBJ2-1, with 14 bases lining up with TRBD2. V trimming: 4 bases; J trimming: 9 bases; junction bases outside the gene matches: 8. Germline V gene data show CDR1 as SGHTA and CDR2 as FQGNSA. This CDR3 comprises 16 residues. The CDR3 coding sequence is TGTGCCAGCAGCTCGGGACTAGCGGGAGCGGGGGTTGAGCAGTTCTTC. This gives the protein CASSSGLAGAGVEQFF.

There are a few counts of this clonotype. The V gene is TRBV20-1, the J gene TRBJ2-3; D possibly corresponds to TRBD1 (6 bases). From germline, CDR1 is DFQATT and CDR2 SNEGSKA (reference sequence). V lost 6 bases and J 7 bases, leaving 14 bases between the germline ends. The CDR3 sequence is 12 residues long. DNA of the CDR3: TGCAGTGCGAGTAACAGGGTGTATACGCAGTATTTT. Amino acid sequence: CSASNRVYTQYF.

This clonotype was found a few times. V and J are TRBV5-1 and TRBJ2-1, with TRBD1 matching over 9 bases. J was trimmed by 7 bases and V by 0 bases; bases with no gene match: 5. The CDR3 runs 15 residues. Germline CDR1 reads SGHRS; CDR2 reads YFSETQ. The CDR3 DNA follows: TGCGCCAGCAGCTTGGTTGGACAGGGGATAAATGAGCAGTTCTTC. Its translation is CASSLVGQGINEQFF. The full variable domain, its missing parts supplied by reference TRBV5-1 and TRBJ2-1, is KAGVTQTPRYLIKTRGQQVTLSCSPISGHRSVSWYQQTPGQGLQFLFEYFSETQRNKGNFPGRFSGRQFSNSRSEMNVSTLELGDSALYLCASSLVGQGINEQFFGPGTRLTVL.

The CDR3 protein is CASSPTGEEREQYF. The CDR3 DNA reads TGTGCCAGCAGCCCCACAGGGGAGGAACGCGAGCAGTACTTC. V gene TRBV5-5 combines with J gene TRBJ2-7; TRBD1 is a possible D gene (7 bases). The ends were cut back, 4 bases at V and 6 bases at J, with 17 bases in the middle. Per the germline V gene, CDR1 is SGHKS and CDR2 is YYEKEE (reference sequence). The CDR3 covers 14 residues.